The 6 T cell receptor beta chains in this list originate from one sample, sequenced in a study of blood T cells in healthy people across ages. A J-beta primer mix and a sample-barcoded 5' primer were used in a second PCR of roughly 7 to 12 cycles. TCRdb analysed the 5' RACE reads with MiXCR anew, one entry per CDR3 protein. The table lists under 2,000,000 distinct CDR3 sequences, about 49% of them singletons, with roughly 2% in the top ten. The source material was blood. The receptors shown here come from a middle-aged woman in good health.

This chain uses TRBV5-1 with TRBJ2-3, with no clear D. The germline V gene has CDR1 SGHRS and CDR2 YFSETQ. V shed 1 base and J shed 0 bases, with 6 bases lying between them. The CDR3 is 14 amino acids. CDR3 coding DNA: TGCGCCAGCAGCTTGAATCCGAGCACAGATACGCAGTATTTT. Translating gives CASSLNPSTDTQYF.

This clonotype was detected only a few times. J is TRBJ2-6 and V is TRBV20-1, with D tentatively TRBD1 (6 bases). Germline CDR1 and CDR2: DFQATT and SNEGSKA (reference sequence). This CDR3 has 16 residues. V gave up 1 base and J gave up 1 base, with 11 bases separating them. CDR3 amino acids: CSARGWTESGANVLTF. The CDR3 DNA is TGCAGTGCTAGAGGGTGGACAGAGTCTGGGGCCAACGTCCTGACTTTC.

The rearrangement joins TRBV5-1 to TRBJ1-2; D not certain. Germline V gene data show CDR1 as SGHRS and CDR2 as YFSETQ. Trimming pared 5 bases from V and 5 bases from J, leaving 16 bases between. The CDR3 consists of 14 residues. In DNA, the CDR3 is TGCGCCAGCAGATTAGACTCTAAATCTTATGGCTACACCTTC. Translation: CASRLDSKSYGYTF.

This chain connects TRBV5-1 to TRBJ2-4, with a possible D match to TRBD2 (5 bases). The V and J ends lost 3 bases and 13 bases respectively, with 17 bases between them. The CDR3 runs to 13 residues. In germline, CDR1 is SGHRS, CDR2 YFSETQ. The CDR3 DNA reads TGCGCCAGCAGCTGGGTTGGTGAGGGAGAGCAGTACTTC. Translated, it gives CASSWVGEGEQYF.

Points on this clonotype: One end of the junction varies from germline; a read error may be responsible. The chain carries TRBV15 and TRBJ2-5; D not certain. Per germline, CDR1 LNHNV and CDR2 YYDKDF (reference sequence). The CDR3 totals 15 residues. CDR3 bases: TGTGCCACCAGCAGAGGCGCGGCGGACCAAGGGACCCAGTACTTC. This gives the protein CATSRGAADQGTQYF. Full variable domain (outside the CDR3, taken from reference TRBV15 and TRBJ2-5): DAMVIQNPRYQVTQFGKPVTLSCSQTLNHNVMYWYQQKSSQAPKLLFHYYDKDFNNEADTPDNFQSRRPNTSFCFLDIRSPGLGDTAMYLCATSRGAADQGTQYFGPGTRLLVL.

This clonotype was seen more than once but under ten times. The rearrangement uses TRBV7-8 and TRBJ1-2, with D hard to call. This CDR3 spans 15 amino acids. V lost 6 bases and J 0 bases, leaving 14 bases between the germline ends. CDR1 is SGHVS, CDR2 FQNEAQ, per germline. The CDR3 nucleotides read TGTGCCAGCAGTCGAGGCCTAACCCCTAACTATGGCTACACCTTC. Translation: CASSRGLTPNYGYTF.